Listed here are 22 T cell receptor beta chains from one sample, sequenced in a study of blood T cell repertoires in COVID-19. Libraries were prepared by immunoSEQ multiplex PCR; TCRdb keeps only in-frame clonotypes and omits some of them. The sample includes tens of thousands of clones, roughly 90% of them seen just once. The sequenced material came from peripheral blood. Receptors were obtained from a man aged 70-80 years with acute or convalescent COVID-19.

The chain carries TRBV7-9 and TRBJ2-5; 11 nucleotides agree with TRBD1. CDR3 length: 16 amino acids. J lost 2 bases, V lost 1 base, and 3 bases had no gene match. In germline, CDR1 is SEHNR, CDR2 FQNEAQ (reference sequence). CDR3 DNA sequence: TGTGCCAGCAGCTTAGGGGACAGGGGGGTGCAAGAGACCCAGTACTTC. Residues: CASSLGDRGVQETQYF.

The chain is built from TRBV19 and TRBJ2-5, with D perhaps TRBD1 (5 bases). Deletions cut 5 bases from V and 4 bases from J, with 17 bases between. There are 15 residues in the CDR3. Germline V gene data show CDR1 as LNHDA and CDR2 as SQIVND (reference sequence). Here the CDR3 reads CASSPSGTGGETQYF. The CDR3 nucleotides are TGTGCCAGTAGTCCATCCGGAACAGGCGGAGAGACCCAGTACTTC.

The gene calls are TRBV7-2 and TRBJ1-5, with D uncertain. The CDR3 totals 13 residues. CDR1 SGHTA and CDR2 FQGNSA come from the germline V gene. The V gene lost 5 bases and the J gene lost 7 bases, with 12 bases spanning the gap. The DNA for the CDR3 is TGTGCCAGCAGCGTCCGAGCAGGACAGCCCCAGCATTTT. It is translated as CASSVRAGQPQHF.

The chain combines TRBV7-6 with TRBJ2-7; a weak D match, TRBD1 (5 bases). CDR1 is SGHVS, CDR2 FNYEAQ, per germline. V lost 0 bases and J lost 2, with 5 bases in between. The CDR3 extends over 13 amino acids. The CDR3 region has the DNA TGTGCCAGCAGCTTAGCAGGGGCCTACGAGCAGTACTTC. Its translation is CASSLAGAYEQYF.

V gene TRBV7-8 combines with J gene TRBJ1-2, with D uncertain. The length of the CDR3 is 15 residues. The V end lost 0 bases, the J end lost 8 bases, and 16 bases lay between the germline ends. Germline lookup yields CDR1 SGHVS and CDR2 FQNEAQ. The DNA for the CDR3 is TGTGCCAGCAGCTTAGCGAGGGAGCAACAGAGCGGCTACACCTTC. Translation: CASSLAREQQSGYTF.

The sample holds one count of this clone. The chain employs TRBV7-8 and TRBJ2-7, with a tentative D call TRBD2 (6 bases). V lost 1 base and J 2 bases, leaving 9 bases between the germline ends. Looked up from germline, CDR1 is SGHVS and CDR2 is FQNEAQ. CDR3 length equals 14 residues. CDR3 sequence reads: CASSLGGVPYEQYF. The DNA of the CDR3 is TGTGCCAGCAGCTTAGGGGGGGTCCCCTACGAGCAGTACTTC.

This clone came up once. The V and J genes are TRBV5-8 and TRBJ1-6; D remains ambiguous. Germline CDR1 reads SGHTS; CDR2 reads YDEGEE. This CDR3 contains 18 residues. V shed 0 bases and J shed 4 bases, with 17 bases lying between them. CDR3 nucleotides: TGTGCCAGCAGCTTGGGGGCAGCCCCCCTTCCTTATAATTCACCCCTCCACTTT. It yields the protein CASSLGAAPLPYNSPLHF.

The chain combines TRBV21-1 with TRBJ1-5. TRBV21-1 is a documented pseudogene. The CDR3 is 15 residues long. The DNA of the CDR3 is TGTGCCAGCAGCAAAGTGGAGGATGCGACCTCATCCCAGCATTTT. Protein product: CASSKVEDATSSQHF.

This clone was counted a single time. The chain joins TRBV3-1 (or the pseudogene TRBV3-2) to TRBJ2-1; TRBD2 agrees at 14 bases. The CDR3 sequence is 15 residues long. Germline V gene lookup returns CDR1 LGHDT and CDR2 YNNKEL (reference sequence). With 4 bases clipped from V and 7 bases from J, the junction kept 3 bases outside the gene matches. CDR3 amino acids: CASSPRLAGGNEQFF. The CDR3 DNA reads as TGTGCCAGCAGCCCGCGACTAGCGGGGGGGAATGAGCAGTTCTTC.

This clone was counted a few times. This chain uses TRBV3-1 (or the pseudogene TRBV3-2) with TRBJ1-5, with D unresolved. V was clipped by 3 bases and J by 5 bases, with 8 bases between them. The CDR3 consists of 13 residues. Germline CDR1 reads LGHDT; CDR2 reads YNNKEL (reference sequence). This chain's CDR3 is CASSQIGDQPQHF. CDR3 nucleotides: TGTGCCAGCAGCCAGATCGGAGATCAGCCCCAGCATTTT.

In this sample, this clone turned up a few times. J is TRBJ1-2 and V is TRBV6-2 or TRBV6-3; D uncertain. The V end lost 5 bases, the J end lost 5 bases, and 12 bases lay between the germline ends. CDR1 and CDR2 from the germline V gene are MNHEY and SVGEGT. The CDR3 has 13 residues. CDR3 DNA: TGTGCCAGCAGTCCCGGGATATTATATGGCTACACCTTC. This translates into CASSPGILYGYTF.

The V call is TRBV23-1, the J call TRBJ1-3, with TRBD1 matching 7 bases. TRBV23-1 is filed as an ORF, its function uncertain. This CDR3 is 21 amino acids long. V dropped 0 bases and J dropped 7; count of bases not matched to a gene: 24. The CDR3 loop is CASSQSGTVYKCHPRLNTIYF. In DNA form, the CDR3 reads TGCGCCAGCAGTCAATCTGGGACAGTTTATAAATGCCATCCGAGGCTTAACACCATATATTTT.

V and J are TRBV19 and TRBJ1-3, with no clear D. Germline V gives CDR1 LNHDA, CDR2 SQIVND (reference sequence). Trimming cost V 9 bases and J 4 bases, with 16 bases left between them. The CDR3 runs 14 residues. Here the CDR3 reads CARQTNLAGNTIYF. CDR3 sequence (DNA): TGTGCCAGACAGACGAACCTCGCCGGAAACACCATATATTTT. The full variable domain, with the rest looked up from reference TRBV19 and TRBJ1-3, is DGGITQSPKYLFRKEGQNVTLSCEQNLNHDAMYWYRQDPGQGLRLIYYSQIVNDFQKGDIAEGYSVSREKKESFPLTVTSAQKNPTAFYLCARQTNLAGNTIYFGEGSWLTVV.

The V call is TRBV19, the J call TRBJ2-1; 12 bases are shared with TRBD2. The CDR3 runs to 15 residues. The V gene's germline CDR1 is LNHDA and CDR2 SQIVND (reference sequence). J was trimmed by 9 bases and V by 7 bases; bases with no gene match: 10. This CDR3 reads CASTDLAGGHGEQFF. CDR3 DNA: TGTGCCAGTACCGATCTAGCGGGGGGGCATGGTGAGCAGTTCTTC.

In its sample, this clone was seen once. J is TRBJ2-7 and V is TRBV4-3, with TRBD2 matching over 10 bases. The CDR3 runs to 15 residues. Trimming cost V 4 bases and J 3 bases; bases outside gene matches: 6. Looked up from germline, CDR1 is LGHNA and CDR2 is YSLEER. In nucleotides, the CDR3 is TGCGCCAGCAGCCGGGAGCGGGGGGGTTACTACGAGCAGTACTTC. Protein sequence: CASSRERGGYYEQYF.

V usage is TRBV4-3 and J usage is TRBJ1-2, with TRBD1 matching over 9 bases. The CDR3 runs 19 residues. Germline-derived CDR1 and CDR2 are LGHNA and YSLEER. V was pared by 0 bases and J by 1 base, with 12 bases of the junction left unmatched. In DNA, the CDR3 is TGCGCCAGCAGCCAAGATGGGAGGACAGGGGTGGGGGATAACTATGGCTACACCTTC. Protein sequence: CASSQDGRTGVGDNYGYTF.

The table lists this clone with a few counts. The genes are TRBV4-3 and TRBJ1-2; D unclear. This CDR3 has 15 residues. The V gene's germline CDR1 is LGHNA and CDR2 YSLEER. Between the trimmed V and J ends, which lost 0 bases and 4 bases, there was a span of 12 bases. The CDR3 protein is CASSQEQEVSYGYTF. DNA for the CDR3: TGCGCCAGCAGCCAAGAGCAGGAGGTCAGCTATGGCTACACCTTC.

The chain employs TRBV15 and TRBJ2-5; D may be TRBD1 (5 bases). V lost 0 bases, J lost 1 base, and 9 bases lay in between. The CDR3 loop spans 15 amino acids. Per germline, CDR1 LNHNV and CDR2 YYDKDF (reference sequence). In nucleotides, the CDR3 is TGTGCCACCAGCAGAGAAAGGACACTCCAAGAGACCCAGTACTTC. Protein sequence: CATSRERTLQETQYF.

The chain is built from TRBV25-1 and TRBJ2-3, with a possible D match to TRBD2 (5 bases). This CDR3 is built from 14 residues. Germline loops: CDR1 MGHDK, CDR2 SYGVNS. The CDR3 DNA reads as TGTGAAGGTGGCGGGTCGAGCAAGGGAGATACGCAGTATTTT. Residues: CEGGGSSKGDTQYF.

In DNA, the CDR3 is TGTGCCAGCAGTTTAGTTGGGACAGGGGGCTCTAGCTACACCTTC. Translated: CASSLVGTGGSSYTF. The J gene is TRBJ1-2, the V gene TRBV28; TRBD1 matches at 12 bases. Germline CDR1 and CDR2: MDHEN and SYDVKM. V lost 2 bases to trimming and J lost 9 bases; unmatched junction nucleotides: 7. The CDR3 extends over 15 amino acids.

This chain joins TRBV2 and TRBJ1-4; TRBD1 might be the D (6 bases). Germline V CDR1 and CDR2: SNHLY, FYNNEI. Trimming stripped 5 bases from V and 8 bases from J, with 15 bases between. The CDR3 runs 14 residues. The CDR3 region is CASSSRGQGEKLFF. The CDR3 bases are TGTGCCAGCAGTAGTCGGGGTCAGGGGGAAAAACTGTTTTTT.

The rearrangement uses TRBV7-2 and TRBJ1-4; D ambiguous. Trimming took off 5 bases at V and 1 base at J, with 11 bases between the two ends. Germline CDR1 reads SGHTA; CDR2 reads FQGNSA. This CDR3 is built from 15 residues. The CDR3 loop is CASSANSLTNEKLFF. The CDR3 bases are TGTGCCAGCAGCGCCAACAGTTTAACTAATGAAAAACTGTTTTTT.